These 28 T cell receptor beta chains originate from one sample sequenced in a study of blood T cell repertoires in COVID-19 (TCRdb year 2020). Library prep was done by the immunoSEQ multiplex PCR assay. TCRdb's version of the immuneACCESS table is confined to in-frame rearrangements and falls short of the full clone set. An unresolved V gene accounts for under half of the shortfall where checked; the remainder is of unknown origin. The sample records under 450,000 clones, roughly 84% of which are singletons. Around 3% of the sample is in the top ten clones. The sample consisted of PBMCs or T cells enriched from blood (not recorded which). The source of these receptors is a woman in her 30s who had recovered from COVID-19.

The V call is TRBV27, the J call TRBJ2-3; D not certain. Trimming cost V 3 bases and J 5 bases, with 18 bases left between them. Germline CDR1 and CDR2: MNHEY and SMNVEV (reference sequence). CDR3 length equals 16 residues. The chain's CDR3 is CASSLISYGREDTQYF. The CDR3 coding sequence is TGTGCCAGCAGTTTGATCAGTTATGGCCGTGAAGATACGCAGTATTTT.

In this sample, this clone turned up once. The chain is built from TRBV21-1 and TRBJ1-1; the table gives TRBD1 as D, unverified against the DNA. TRBV21-1 corresponds to a pseudogene. The CDR3 spans 14 residues. CDR3: CAPCRTKKNTEAFF. The CDR3 region has the DNA TGTGCTCCGTGCCGGACAAAGAAGAACACTGAAGCTTTCTTT.

In regard to this clone: The junction differs from germline at one of its ends, possibly a read error. The chain has TRBV3-1 (or the pseudogene TRBV3-2) and TRBJ1-3; 7 nucleotides line up with TRBD1. The CDR3 is made up of 18 amino acids. Per germline, CDR1 LGHDT and CDR2 YNNKEL (reference sequence). In nucleotides, the CDR3 is TGTGCCAGCAGTCCAAACTTGTTCCTCAGGGGGGCTGGACACACCATATATTTT. As protein: CASSPNLFLRGAGHTIYF.

The chain uses TRBV18 and TRBJ2-7, with a weak D call TRBD1 (6 bases). V lost 4 bases and J lost 2, with 15 bases in between. CDR1 KGHSH and CDR2 LQKENI come from the germline V gene. The CDR3 loop spans 15 amino acids. The CDR3, as DNA: TGTGCCAGCTCACTCACCTCACAGGGAGCCTACGAGCAGTACTTC. Protein sequence: CASSLTSQGAYEQYF.

This clone has only one observation. V is TRBV5-1 and J is TRBJ1-2; 12 nucleotides agree with TRBD1. Germline values: CDR1 SGHRS, CDR2 YFSETQ. This CDR3 contains 18 residues. V lost 0 bases and J lost 3; bases outside the gene matches: 9. The CDR3 here is CASSLEEIGTGGHYGYTF. In DNA, the CDR3 is TGCGCCAGCAGCTTGGAAGAAATCGGGACAGGGGGCCACTATGGCTACACCTTC.

The chain joins TRBV27 to TRBJ1-2; 10 bases are a match to TRBD1. With V trimmed by 8 bases and J by 9 bases, 12 bases remained unmatched. This CDR3 has 14 residues. Germline V gene data show CDR1 as MNHEY and CDR2 as SMNVEV (reference sequence). The CDR3 region is CASSYSGTGERYTF. In nucleotides, the CDR3 is TGTGCCAGCTCCTATTCCGGGACAGGGGAGCGCTACACCTTC.

The CDR3 DNA sequence: TGTGCCAGCAGCCACTCCTCTAGCGGGAACTACGAGCAGTACTTC. Translating gives CASSHSSSGNYEQYF. This chain joins TRBV3-1 (or the pseudogene TRBV3-2) and TRBJ2-7; TRBD2 matches at 9 bases. V lost 3 bases and J lost 3; bases outside the gene matches: 6. CDR3 length: 15 residues. Germline V gene lookup returns CDR1 LGHDT and CDR2 YNNKEL (reference sequence).

This chain connects TRBV9 to TRBJ2-2; 7 nucleotides align to TRBD2. Losses at the gene ends were 4 bases for V and 0 bases for J; bases not matched to a gene: 3. The CDR3 covers 15 residues. The germline V gene encodes CDR1 SGDLS and CDR2 YYNGEE. CDR3 loop: CASSSGGSNTGELFF. The CDR3, as DNA: TGTGCCAGCAGCTCGGGGGGTTCGAACACCGGGGAGCTGTTTTTT.

The chain combines TRBV5-1 with TRBJ2-1; D is unresolved. Germline V CDR1 and CDR2: SGHRS, YFSETQ. This CDR3 is 16 amino acids long. Trimming stripped 4 bases from V and 0 bases from J, with 14 bases between. Here the CDR3 DNA reads TGCGCCAGCAGCCTAAATGCCGGTTTCTCCTACAATGAGCAGTTCTTC. Residues: CASSLNAGFSYNEQFF.

The chain uses TRBV18 and TRBJ1-5, with 8 bases fitting TRBD1. This CDR3 spans 14 amino acids. Germline values: CDR1 KGHSH, CDR2 LQKENI. V was pared by 5 bases and J by 2 bases, with 2 bases of the junction left unmatched. The CDR3 DNA sequence: TGTGCCAGCTCAGGGGGACAGGGCAATCAGCCCCAGCATTTT. Its protein product is CASSGGQGNQPQHF.

This clone was counted between two and nine times. The chain employs TRBV5-1 and TRBJ1-2; 10 bases match TRBD1. Germline CDR1 and CDR2: SGHRS and YFSETQ. This CDR3 has 14 amino acids. V dropped 0 bases and J dropped 12; count of bases not matched to a gene: 8. Here the CDR3 reads CASSLGDRGRGNTF. CDR3 bases: TGCGCCAGCAGCTTGGGGGACAGGGGTCGCGGAAACACCTTC.

The genes are TRBV19 and TRBJ2-4; 8 positions match TRBD1. V trimming: 5 bases; J trimming: 3 bases; junction bases outside the gene matches: 3. Germline V lookup: CDR1 LNHDA, CDR2 SQIVND (reference sequence). The CDR3 consists of 14 residues. The CDR3, as DNA: TGTGCCAGTAGTGCCACAGGGGGCAAAAACATTCAGTACTTC. Its protein product is CASSATGGKNIQYF.

This chain joins TRBV5-1 and TRBJ1-2; 10 bases fit TRBD1. The CDR3 has 15 residues. Germline V gives CDR1 SGHRS, CDR2 YFSETQ. V lost 4 bases, J lost 6 bases, and 9 bases stayed unmatched. CDR3 sequence reads: CASSKGTGERDGYTF. DNA for the CDR3: TGCGCCAGCAGCAAAGGGACAGGGGAACGGGATGGCTACACCTTC.

V and J are TRBV9 and TRBJ2-1; 9 bases agree with TRBD2. Germline trimming cut 1 base from V and 8 bases from J; bases unmatched to any gene: 4. CDR3 length: 14 amino acids. Germline CDR1 SGDLS, CDR2 YYNGEE. CDR3 DNA sequence: TGTGCCAGCAGCGTAATGCTAGCGGGATATGAGCAGTTCTTC. Translating it yields CASSVMLAGYEQFF.

CDR3 DNA: TGTGCCAGCAGCACCTTTTCCCGACGGGGAATCTACGAGCAGTACTTC. It codes for CASSTFSRRGIYEQYF. The gene calls are TRBV3-1 (or the pseudogene TRBV3-2) and TRBJ2-7, with D possibly being TRBD2 (5 bases). The CDR3 length is 16 residues. Germline lookup yields CDR1 LGHDT and CDR2 YNNKEL (reference sequence). The ends were cut back, 5 bases at V and 3 bases at J, with 20 bases in the middle.

CDR3 in DNA: TGTGCCAGCAGCCAAGATCCGGACTATCAGCCCCAGCATTTT. It translates to CASSQDPDYQPQHF. The chain employs TRBV4-2 and TRBJ1-5; D gene uncertain. The CDR3 has 14 residues. V was clipped by 0 bases and J by 5 bases, with 8 bases between them. Germline V gene lookup returns CDR1 LGHNA and CDR2 YNFKEQ.

The genes are TRBV19 and TRBJ1-2; 9 nucleotides align to TRBD1. The germline CDR1 and CDR2 sequences are LNHDA and SQIVND (reference sequence). This CDR3 spans 14 amino acids. The V gene end was trimmed by 3 bases and the J gene end by 6 bases; junction bases not matched to a gene: 5. CDR3 sequence (DNA): TGTGCCAGTAGTATTCGAGGACAGGGGAATGGCTACACCTTC. As protein: CASSIRGQGNGYTF. The full variable domain, rest sourced from reference TRBV19 and TRBJ1-2, is DGGITQSPKYLFRKEGQNVTLSCEQNLNHDAMYWYRQDPGQGLRLIYYSQIVNDFQKGDIAEGYSVSREKKESFPLTVTSAQKNPTAFYLCASSIRGQGNGYTFGSGTRLTVV.

The chain joins TRBV27 to TRBJ2-5; 11 nucleotides line up with TRBD2. This CDR3 is 16 amino acids long. From germline, CDR1 is MNHEY and CDR2 SMNVEV (reference sequence). The junction had 3 bases not matched to a gene; V was cut back by 0 bases and J by 3 bases. CDR3 nucleotide sequence: TGTGCCAGCAGTTTATCTAGCGGGAGGGGGAAAGAGACCCAGTACTTC. Its translation is CASSLSSGRGKETQYF.

The chain carries TRBV7-9 and TRBJ2-1; D unclear. The CDR3 contains 16 residues. The germline gives CDR1 SEHNR, CDR2 FQNEAQ (reference sequence). V was trimmed by 1 base and J by 7 bases, leaving 17 bases between them. CDR3 coding DNA: TGTGCCAGCAGCTTAGTTGGGCAGGTTTTAATGAATGAGCAGTTCTTC. Its protein product is CASSLVGQVLMNEQFF.

This sequence joins TRBV6-5 and TRBJ2-2, with 8 nucleotides matching TRBD2. The CDR3 has 15 amino acids. The germline V gene has CDR1 MNHEY and CDR2 SVGAGI. V lost 3 bases to trimming and J lost 5 bases; unmatched junction nucleotides: 5. The CDR3 sequence is CASSYGGRLTGELFF. DNA for the CDR3: TGTGCCAGCAGTTATGGCGGGAGGCTTACCGGGGAGCTGTTTTTT.

This clone has just one count. At the DNA level, this CDR3 is encoded by other sequences in the same sample as well. The J gene is TRBJ2-1, the V gene TRBV9; D unresolved. V was clipped by 0 bases and J by 0 bases, with 7 bases between them. The CDR3 is 15 amino acids. From germline, CDR1 is SGDLS and CDR2 YYNGEE. CDR3 loop: CASSVGSGSYNEQFF. CDR3 nucleotide sequence: TGTGCCAGCAGCGTAGGCTCGGGCTCCTACAATGAGCAGTTCTTC.

V gene TRBV5-5 combines with J gene TRBJ2-3; 13 bases line up with TRBD2. J lost 11 bases, V lost 0 bases, and 6 bases had no gene match. The CDR3 extends over 15 amino acids. Germline CDR1 reads SGHKS; CDR2 reads YYEKEE (reference sequence). CDR3 protein: CASSLGTSGSPRQYF. DNA for the CDR3: TGTGCCAGCAGCTTGGGGACTAGCGGGAGTCCAAGGCAGTATTTT.

This CDR3 is CASSLGGSGEETQYF. DNA of the CDR3: TGCGCCAGCAGCTTAGGTGGCAGCGGGGAAGAGACCCAGTACTTC. V is TRBV5-1 and J is TRBJ2-5; 7 positions agree with TRBD2. The CDR3 is made up of 15 amino acids. Trimming took 2 bases from V and 3 from J; bases not matched to a gene: 7. The germline V gene has CDR1 SGHRS and CDR2 YFSETQ.

The chain recombines TRBV2 with TRBJ1-2, with D tentatively TRBD1 (5 bases). CDR3 length equals 15 residues. Germline V gene sequence: CDR1 SNHLY, CDR2 FYNNEI. Trimming removed 4 bases at V and 4 bases at J, with 16 bases between. In DNA, the CDR3 is TGTGCCAGCAGTGTTAAGGGACGGGAGGGCTATGGCTACACCTTC. The encoded protein is CASSVKGREGYGYTF.

V and J are TRBV11-2 and TRBJ1-6; D gene unclear. V was pared by 0 bases and J by 10 bases, with 7 bases between. This CDR3 is built from 13 residues. The germline gives CDR1 SGHAT, CDR2 FQNNGV. The DNA for the CDR3 is TGTGCCAGCAGCTTAGATGGCGGCTCACCCCTCCACTTT. It translates to CASSLDGGSPLHF.

With regard to this clone: The sample has other DNA sequences that encode this CDR3 too. V gene TRBV5-1 combines with J gene TRBJ1-2, with a weak D call TRBD1 (5 bases). Trimming took 3 bases from V and 4 from J, leaving 10 bases between them. The CDR3 is made up of 13 amino acids. The V gene's germline CDR1 is SGHRS and CDR2 YFSETQ. Written as DNA, the CDR3 is TGCGCCAGCAGCTCGGACATAGGCTATGGCTACACCTTC. Encoded protein: CASSSDIGYGYTF.

The chain combines TRBV5-1 with TRBJ2-7; 9 nucleotides line up with TRBD1. Trimming cost V 0 bases and J 1 base; bases outside gene matches: 5. The V gene's germline CDR1 is SGHRS and CDR2 YFSETQ. The CDR3 runs to 16 residues. The CDR3 reads CASSLGHGTGSYEQYF. CDR3 nucleotide sequence: TGCGCCAGCAGCTTGGGACACGGGACAGGGTCCTACGAGCAGTACTTC.

The rearrangement joins TRBV3-1 (or the pseudogene TRBV3-2) to TRBJ2-5; the match to TRBD2 covers 8 bases. The CDR3 has 15 residues. V lost 6 bases to trimming and J lost 4 bases; unmatched junction nucleotides: 10. Germline V gene data show CDR1 as LGHDT and CDR2 as YNNKEL (reference sequence). CDR3 residues: CASSPIAGKRETQYF. For the CDR3, the DNA is TGTGCCAGCAGTCCGATAGCGGGAAAGCGAGAGACCCAGTACTTC.